A selection of T cell receptor beta chains follows, all from one sample in a study of tumor-infiltrating lymphocytes in primary liver carcinoma. MiXCR, applied by TCRdb to the multiplex PCR reads, yields one record per CDR3 protein. The sample has tens of thousands of distinct CDR3 sequences; around 77% are singletons. Material for sequencing was liver tumor tissue from sampling region 5. All receptors come from a man aged 40-55 years with primary liver carcinoma and hepatitis B virus infection. The CDR3 runs from the conserved cysteine through the conserved F or W. Each record gives: CDR3 protein, CDR3 DNA, D gene, V gene, J gene, clone size. The D gene is left open where the match is weak. Clone size appears in some rows only: once, few, many, or a class for an expanded clone.

cdr3_aa: CSVIENEAFF
cdr3_nt: TGCAGCGTAATTGAGAATGAAGCTTTCTTT
d_call: -
v_call: TRBV29-1
j_call: TRBJ1-1
clone_size: -

cdr3_aa: CSALLGYEQYF
cdr3_nt: TGCAGTGCTCTCCTAGGGTACGAGCAGTACTTC
d_call: -
v_call: TRBV20-1
j_call: TRBJ2-7
clone_size: -

cdr3_aa: CASSPPTRMGEAFF
cdr3_nt: TGTGCCAGCAGCCCTCCCACGAGGATGGGTGAAGCTTTCTTT
d_call: -
v_call: TRBV9
j_call: TRBJ1-1
clone_size: -

cdr3_aa: CAWRGQSNNSLLHF
cdr3_nt: TGTGCCTGGAGAGGGCAGTCAAATAATTCGCTCCTCCACTTT
d_call: -
v_call: TRBV30
j_call: TRBJ1-6
clone_size: -

cdr3_aa: CASSPVLGGETQYF
cdr3_nt: TGTGCCAGCAGCCCAGTACTAGGAGGCGAGACCCAGTACTTC
d_call: -
v_call: TRBV7-6
j_call: TRBJ2-5
clone_size: -

cdr3_aa: CASSQEVIRVAGYTF
cdr3_nt: TGTGCCAGCAGCCAGGAAGTAATCAGGGTGGCCGGCTACACCTTT
d_call: -
v_call: TRBV4-2
j_call: TRBJ1-2
clone_size: -

cdr3_aa: CASSYKVPYEQHF
cdr3_nt: TGTGCCAGCAGTTACAAAGTACCCTACGAGCAGCACTTC
d_call: -
v_call: TRBV6-2/TRBV6-3
j_call: TRBJ2-7
clone_size: -

cdr3_aa: CASRAGVNYGYTF
cdr3_nt: TGTGCCAGTAGGGCCGGGGTCAACTATGGCTATACCTTC
d_call: -
v_call: TRBV6-5
j_call: TRBJ1-2
clone_size: -

cdr3_aa: CASSLVAGGAGELFF
cdr3_nt: TGTGCCAGCAGTTTGGTAGCGGGAGGTGCCGGGGAGCTGTTTTTT
d_call: TRBD2
v_call: TRBV12-3/TRBV12-4
j_call: TRBJ2-2
clone_size: -

cdr3_aa: CASREDRAAHSLTSKLTQHF
cdr3_nt: TGTGCCAGCAGAGAAGACAGGGCCGCCCATAGCCTCACCTCCAAGTTGACCCAACATTTT
d_call: TRBD1
v_call: TRBV28
j_call: TRBJ1-5
clone_size: -

cdr3_aa: CVSSSPATVAAFF
cdr3_nt: TGTGTCAGCAGTTCACCGGCTACAGTGGCAGCTTTCTTT
d_call: -
v_call: TRBV28
j_call: TRBJ1-1
clone_size: -

cdr3_aa: CDSSSGGSSVGARSDTQHF
cdr3_nt: TGTGACAGCAGCTCTGGGGGAAGCTCTGTTGGAGCCCGCTCAGATACGCAGCATTTT
d_call: -
v_call: TRBV11-1
j_call: TRBJ1-5
clone_size: -

cdr3_aa: CARKDGNTEASF
cdr3_nt: TGTGCCAGGAAGGACGGTAACACTGAAGCCTCCTTT
d_call: -
v_call: TRBV30
j_call: TRBJ1-1
clone_size: -

cdr3_aa: CASSLYGMSTEAFF
cdr3_nt: TGCGCCAGCAGCTTGTACGGCATGAGCACTGAAGCTTTCTTT
d_call: -
v_call: TRBV5-1
j_call: TRBJ1-1
clone_size: -

cdr3_aa: CASSVGASGSPEQYF
cdr3_nt: TGCGCCAGCAGCGTGGGGGCTAGCGGGAGCCCCGAACAGTACTTC
d_call: TRBD2
v_call: TRBV5-1
j_call: TRBJ2-7
clone_size: -

cdr3_aa: CAISPFPYYEQYF
cdr3_nt: TGTGCCATCAGTCCGTTCCCCTACTACGAGCAGTACTTC
d_call: -
v_call: TRBV5-6
j_call: TRBJ2-7
clone_size: -

cdr3_aa: CASSPGPGTIEQYF
cdr3_nt: TGTGCCAGCAGCCCGGGACCGGGTACGATAGAGCAGTACTTC
d_call: -
v_call: TRBV5-6
j_call: TRBJ2-7
clone_size: -

cdr3_aa: CAWSTGYPDTQNF
cdr3_nt: TGTGCCTGGAGTACAGGGTACCCAGATACACAGAATTTT
d_call: -
v_call: TRBV30
j_call: TRBJ2-3
clone_size: -

cdr3_aa: CASSTRTGVEIQFF
cdr3_nt: TGCGCCAGCAGCACCCGGACAGGAGTCGAGATCCAATTCTTC
d_call: TRBD1
v_call: TRBV4-1
j_call: TRBJ2-5
clone_size: -

cdr3_aa: CACFMGFEQYF
cdr3_nt: TGTGCCTGTTTTATGGGTTTCGAGCAGTACTTC
d_call: -
v_call: TRBV30
j_call: TRBJ2-7
clone_size: many

cdr3_aa: CACSHIDQNTEAFF
cdr3_nt: TGCGCCTGCAGCCACATCGACCAGAACACTGAAGCTTTCTTT
d_call: -
v_call: TRBV4-3
j_call: TRBJ1-1
clone_size: -

cdr3_aa: CTSSMGGNRGISLSRANVLTF
cdr3_nt: TGTACCAGCAGCATGGGGGGAAACAGGGGCATTTCCCTCTCTCGGGCCAACGTCCTGACTTTC
d_call: -
v_call: TRBV11-2
j_call: TRBJ2-6
clone_size: -